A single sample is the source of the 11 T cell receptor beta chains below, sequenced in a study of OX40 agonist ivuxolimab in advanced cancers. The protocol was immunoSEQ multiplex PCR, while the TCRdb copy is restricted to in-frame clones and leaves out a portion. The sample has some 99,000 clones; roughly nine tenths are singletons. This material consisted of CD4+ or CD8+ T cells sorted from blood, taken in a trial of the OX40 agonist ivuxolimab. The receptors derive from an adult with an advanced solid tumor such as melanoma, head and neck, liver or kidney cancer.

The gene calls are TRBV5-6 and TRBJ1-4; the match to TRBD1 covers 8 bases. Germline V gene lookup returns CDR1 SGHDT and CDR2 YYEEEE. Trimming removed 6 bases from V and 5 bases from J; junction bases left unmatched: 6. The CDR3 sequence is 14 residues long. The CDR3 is CASTPGQANEKLFF. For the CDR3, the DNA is TGTGCCAGCACTCCGGGACAGGCGAATGAAAAACTGTTTTTT. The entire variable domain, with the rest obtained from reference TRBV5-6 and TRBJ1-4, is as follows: DAGVTQSPTHLIKTRGQQVTLRCSPKSGHDTVSWYQQALGQGPQFIFQYYEEEERQRGNFPDRFSGHQFPNYSSELNVNALLLGDSALYLCASTPGQANEKLFFGSGTQLSVL.

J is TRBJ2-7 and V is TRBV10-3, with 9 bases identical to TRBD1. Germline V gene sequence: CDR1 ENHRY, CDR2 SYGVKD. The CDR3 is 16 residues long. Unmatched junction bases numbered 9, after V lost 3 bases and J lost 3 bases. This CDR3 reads CAISDFYRTGVYEQYF. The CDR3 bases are TGTGCCATCAGTGACTTTTATAGGACAGGGGTCTACGAGCAGTACTTC.

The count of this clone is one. The CDR3 bases are TGTGCCAGCAGCGTGGGTCCGGACTTGAACCAGCCCCAGCATTTT. It specifies CASSVGPDLNQPQHF. This chain connects TRBV5-5 to TRBJ1-5; D is uncertain. Germline assignment: CDR1 SGHKS and CDR2 YYEKEE (reference sequence). The V gene lost 4 bases and the J gene lost 7 bases, with 18 bases spanning the gap. CDR3 length: 15 residues.

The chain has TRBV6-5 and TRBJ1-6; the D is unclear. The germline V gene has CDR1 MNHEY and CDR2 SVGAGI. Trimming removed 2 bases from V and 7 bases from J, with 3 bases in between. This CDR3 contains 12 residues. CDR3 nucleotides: TGTGCCAGCAGTTACGGGAATTCACCCCTCCACTTT. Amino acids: CASSYGNSPLHF.

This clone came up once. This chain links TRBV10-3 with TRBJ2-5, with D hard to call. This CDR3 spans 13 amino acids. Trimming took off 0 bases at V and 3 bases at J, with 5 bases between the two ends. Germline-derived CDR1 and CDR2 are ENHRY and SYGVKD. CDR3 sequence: CAISESREETQYF. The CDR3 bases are TGTGCCATCAGTGAGTCAAGGGAAGAGACCCAGTACTTC.

The CDR3 DNA follows: TGTGCCAGCGGGCAGGGGGCGGTTTCACCCCTCCACTTT. Its protein is CASGQGAVSPLHF. This rearrangement joins TRBV6-5 to TRBJ1-6; 8 bases align to TRBD1. This CDR3 is 13 amino acids long. Germline V CDR1 and CDR2: MNHEY, SVGAGI. V lost 8 bases to trimming and J lost 9 bases; unmatched junction nucleotides: 6.

CDR3 loop: CASRSSGANVLTF. The CDR3 nucleotides read TGTGCCAGCCGATCCTCTGGGGCCAACGTCCTGACTTTC. The rearrangement joins TRBV7-2 to TRBJ2-6; D ambiguous. CDR3 size: 13 residues. V dropped 8 bases and J dropped 0 bases, with 5 bases sitting between them. Germline CDR1 reads SGHTA; CDR2 reads FQGNSA. Based on the CDR3 plus reference TRBV7-2 and TRBJ2-6, the full variable domain is GAGVSQSPSNKVTEKGKDVELRCDPISGHTALYWYRQSLGQGLEFLIYFQGNSAPDKSGLPSDRFSAERTGGSVSTLTIQRTQQEDSAVYLCASRSSGANVLTFGAGSRLTVL.

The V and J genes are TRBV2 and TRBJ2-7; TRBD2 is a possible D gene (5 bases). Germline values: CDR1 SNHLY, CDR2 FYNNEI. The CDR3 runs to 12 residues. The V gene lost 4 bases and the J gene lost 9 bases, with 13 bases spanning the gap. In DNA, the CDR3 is TGTGCCAGCAGTGGGGAGACCGTGGGGCAGTACTTC. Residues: CASSGETVGQYF.

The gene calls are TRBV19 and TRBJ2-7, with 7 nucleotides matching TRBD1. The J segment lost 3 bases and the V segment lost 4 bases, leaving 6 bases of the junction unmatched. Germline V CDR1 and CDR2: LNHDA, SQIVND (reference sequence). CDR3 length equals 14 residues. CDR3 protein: CASSSDRAGYEQYF. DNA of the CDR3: TGTGCCAGTAGTAGCGACAGGGCCGGCTACGAGCAGTACTTC.

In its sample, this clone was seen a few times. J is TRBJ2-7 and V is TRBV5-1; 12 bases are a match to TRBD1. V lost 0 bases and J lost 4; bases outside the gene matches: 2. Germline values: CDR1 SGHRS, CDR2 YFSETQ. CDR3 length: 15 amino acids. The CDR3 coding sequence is TGCGCCAGCAGCTTGGGGGACAGGGGGCTGTACGAGCAGTACTTC. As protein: CASSLGDRGLYEQYF.

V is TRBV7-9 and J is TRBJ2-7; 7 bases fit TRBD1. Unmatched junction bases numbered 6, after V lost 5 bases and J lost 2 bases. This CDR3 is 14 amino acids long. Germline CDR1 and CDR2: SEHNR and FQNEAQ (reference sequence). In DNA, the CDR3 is TGTGCCAGCAGCCCAGGGGGTTGGACCTACGAGCAGTACTTC. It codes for CASSPGGWTYEQYF. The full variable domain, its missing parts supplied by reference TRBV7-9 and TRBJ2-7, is DTGVSQNPRHKITKRGQNVTFRCDPISEHNRLYWYRQTLGQGPEFLTYFQNEAQLEKSRLLSDRFSAERPKGSFSTLEIQRTEQGDSAMYLCASSPGGWTYEQYFGPGTRLTVT.